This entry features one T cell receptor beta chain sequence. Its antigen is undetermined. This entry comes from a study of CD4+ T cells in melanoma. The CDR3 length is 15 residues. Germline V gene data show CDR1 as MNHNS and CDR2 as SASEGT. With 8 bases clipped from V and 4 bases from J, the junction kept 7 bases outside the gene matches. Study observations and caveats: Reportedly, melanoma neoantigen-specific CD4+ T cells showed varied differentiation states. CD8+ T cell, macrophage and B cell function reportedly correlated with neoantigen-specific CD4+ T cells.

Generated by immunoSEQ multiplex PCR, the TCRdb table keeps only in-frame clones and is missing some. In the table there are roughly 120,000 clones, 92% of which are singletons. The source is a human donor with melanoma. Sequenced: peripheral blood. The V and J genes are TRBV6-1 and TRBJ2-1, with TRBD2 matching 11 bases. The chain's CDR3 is CASWLAGGLYNEQFF. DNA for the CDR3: TGTGCCAGCTGGCTAGCGGGAGGCCTATACAATGAGCAGTTCTTC.